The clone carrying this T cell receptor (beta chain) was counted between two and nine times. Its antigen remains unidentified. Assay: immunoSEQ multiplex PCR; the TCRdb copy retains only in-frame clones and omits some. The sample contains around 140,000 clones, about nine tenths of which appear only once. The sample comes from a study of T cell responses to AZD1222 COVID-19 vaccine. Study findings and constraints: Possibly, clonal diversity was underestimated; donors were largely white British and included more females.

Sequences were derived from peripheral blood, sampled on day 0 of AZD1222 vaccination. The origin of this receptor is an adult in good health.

The DNA for the CDR3 is TGTGCCAGCAGCCCAGACACCGGACTAGCGGGAATGGGTGAGCAGTTCTTC. Its translation is CASSPDTGLAGMGEQFF. This sequence joins TRBV3-1 (or the pseudogene TRBV3-2) and TRBJ2-1; 12 bases are a match to TRBD2. Germline CDR1 and CDR2: LGHDT and YNNKEL (reference sequence). V shed 4 bases, J shed 9 bases, and the junction held 13 bases outside the gene matches. The CDR3 loop spans 17 amino acids.